This TCR beta chain was sequenced in a study of vaccination and CD4 T cells after COVID-19. Details on this clonotype: The antigen remains undetermined.

Treatment denoted: approximately nine-day PBMC culture with coronavirus spike peptide pools or control peptides (ViraFEST assay). The CDR3 sequence is 13 residues long. V gave up 6 bases and J gave up 7 bases, with 13 bases separating them. Germline-derived CDR1 and CDR2 are SNHLY and FYNNEI. Cultured CD4+ T cell DNA was sequenced using the Oncomine TCR Beta short-read assay. TCRdb recomputed calls from the PCR reads with MiXCR, one row per CDR3 protein. The sample carries around 13,000 distinct CDR3 sequences, about 24% recorded once. The starting material was CD4+ T cells from blood, cultured in vitro, obtained after SARS-CoV-2 vaccination. The V call is TRBV2, the J call TRBJ1-5; D remains ambiguous. This TCR was recovered from a human donor who had recovered from COVID-19. CDR3 loop: CASSTDGRQPQHF. For the CDR3, the DNA is TGTGCCAGCAGCACGGACGGTCGACAGCCCCAGCATTTT.